The 6 T cell receptor beta chains given below trace back to one sample, sequenced in a study of control samples from healthy donors and cancer patients. Sequenced by immunoSEQ multiplex PCR; TCRdb stores in-frame clones only, minus some. The table has tens of thousands of clones, around nine tenths seen once. Sample: PBMCs. The source is a man aged 60-69 years with colorectal cancer.

The V call is TRBV4-1, the J call TRBJ2-7, with 12 positions matching TRBD2. V gave up 3 bases and J gave up 4 bases; unmatched junction bases: 10. The CDR3 runs 17 residues. Germline V lookup: CDR1 MGHRA, CDR2 YSYEKL. The CDR3 DNA is TGCGCCAGCAGCCAGACCCCTCTAGCGGGGGGGCGTTACGAGCAGTACTTC. Translation: CASSQTPLAGGRYEQYF.

The chain uses TRBV9 and TRBJ2-5, with TRBD2 matching over 8 bases. V was pared by 3 bases and J by 1 base, with 8 bases of the junction left unmatched. Per the germline V gene, CDR1 is SGDLS and CDR2 is YYNGEE. The CDR3 contains 16 residues. CDR3 region: CASSAGERGFQETQYF. The CDR3 DNA sequence: TGTGCCAGCAGCGCGGGGGAGCGGGGGTTCCAAGAGACCCAGTACTTC.

The J gene is TRBJ2-2, the V gene TRBV5-1, with a weak D call TRBD1 (6 bases). V was shortened by 2 bases and J by 3 bases, with 14 bases between the two germline ends. The CDR3 sequence is 16 residues long. CDR1 and CDR2 (germline): SGHRS, YFSETQ. The CDR3 is CASSFITGSDTGELFF. The CDR3 DNA follows: TGCGCCAGCAGCTTTATCACAGGGTCAGACACCGGGGAGCTGTTTTTT.

For this clone: This same CDR3 is encoded by further DNA sequences in the sample. The rearrangement uses TRBV18 and TRBJ2-1, with 8 bases lining up with TRBD2. With V trimmed by 4 bases and J by 6 bases, 2 bases remained unmatched. CDR1 is KGHSH, CDR2 LQKENI, per germline. This CDR3 spans 13 amino acids. The CDR3 protein is CASSLGTSNEQFF. The CDR3 coding sequence is TGTGCCAGCTCACTGGGGACTAGCAATGAGCAGTTCTTC.

The rearrangement links TRBV11-3 to TRBJ2-7; 11 bases map to TRBD1. J gave up 2 bases and V 7 bases, and 4 bases lay outside the gene matches. This CDR3 is built from 14 residues. Germline values: CDR1 SGHNT, CDR2 YENEEA. The CDR3 DNA reads TGTGCCAGCACCGGGACAGGGGGGCCCTACGAGCAGTACTTC. It encodes CASTGTGGPYEQYF.

The V gene is TRBV4-2, the J gene TRBJ2-7; a possible D gene is TRBD2 (7 bases). Per the germline V gene, CDR1 is LGHNA and CDR2 is YNFKEQ. V lost 1 base and J 0 bases, leaving 16 bases between the germline ends. The CDR3 covers 17 residues. CDR3 coding DNA: TGTGCCAGCAGCCAAGGGGGGGGGCGCGCCCTCTCCTACGAGCAGTACTTC. It codes for CASSQGGGRALSYEQYF.